This passage covers 26 T cell receptor beta chains from one sample sequenced in a study of liver allograft versus peripheral blood T cells. At the level of the study: Comparisons were made between T cell receptor repertoires found in transplanted livers and those circulating in recipients' peripheral blood.

One entry per CDR3 protein results from TCRdb running MiXCR on the reads. This table holds 2,500 or so distinct CDR3 sequences, 19% found once. All receptors derive from a human patient who had a liver transplant. The T cells may come from the graft donor.

This clonotype was found many times. The chain joins TRBV29-1 to TRBJ2-1, with 7 bases lining up with TRBD1. Germline V lookup: CDR1 SQVTM, CDR2 ANQGSEA. The CDR3 is 12 amino acids. The junction had 5 bases not matched to a gene; V was cut back by 2 bases and J by 10 bases. DNA for the CDR3: TGCAGCGTTGAAACAGGGGCTGGGGAGCAGTTCTTC. Translating gives CSVETGAGEQFF.

Worth noting for this clonotype: With a far larger clone one base away, a read error is the likely cause. V gene TRBV24-1 combines with J gene TRBJ1-1; D perhaps matches TRBD1 (6 bases). The J call may be mistaken, given a closer DNA end match to TRBJ2-1. The CDR3 runs to 15 residues. Looked up from germline, CDR1 is KGHDR and CDR2 is SFDVKD. This CDR3 is CATSDPDRHPYEQFF. The CDR3 nucleotides are TGTGCCACCAGTGACCCGGACAGACATCCCTACGAGCAGTTCTTC.

Within the sample, this clonotype is medium-sized. CDR3 sequence: CATSDPDSVNEQFF. The CDR3 DNA sequence: TGTGCCACCAGTGACCCGGACAGTGTCAATGAGCAGTTCTTC. The V gene is TRBV24-1, the J gene TRBJ2-1; possible D gene TRBD1, 6 bases. Germline CDR1 and CDR2: KGHDR and SFDVKD. The CDR3 runs to 14 residues. V lost 4 bases to trimming and J lost 6 bases, with 12 bases between them.

This clonotype was observed a handful of times. The rearrangement links TRBV25-1 to TRBJ1-1; 11 bases are shared with TRBD1. The germline gives CDR1 MGHDK, CDR2 SYGVNS. The V segment lost 9 bases and the J segment 10 bases; nucleotides outside the gene matches: 4. The CDR3 contains 11 residues. CDR3 sequence (DNA): TGTGCCAGTGGACAGGGGGCGTTAGCTTTCTTT. This encodes CASGQGALAFF.

This clonotype was detected many times. The rearrangement uses TRBV13 and TRBJ2-7; 10 nucleotides match TRBD1. The V gene end was trimmed by 3 bases and the J gene end by 5 bases; junction bases not matched to a gene: 7. Per the germline V gene, CDR1 is PRHDT and CDR2 is FYEKMQ (reference sequence). The CDR3 has 15 amino acids. The CDR3 reads CASSFTGTGENEQYF. Here the CDR3 DNA reads TGTGCCAGCAGCTTTACCGGGACAGGGGAAAACGAGCAGTACTTC. Filled out from reference TRBV13 and TRBJ2-7, the complete variable domain reads AAGVIQSPRHLIKEKRETATLKCYPIPRHDTVYWYQQGPGQDPQFLISFYEKMQSDKGSIPDRFSAQQFSDYHSELNMSSLELGDSALYFCASSFTGTGENEQYFGPGTRLTVT.

In its sample, this clonotype is medium-sized. The chain couples TRBV6-2 or TRBV6-3 to TRBJ1-2; tentatively, D is TRBD1 (6 bases). The CDR3 sequence is 12 residues long. The V gene's germline CDR1 is MNHEY and CDR2 SVGEGT. V shed 11 bases and J shed 4 bases, with 14 bases lying between them. The CDR3 DNA reads as TGTGCCGTCCTAACAGGGTTCTATGGCTACACCTTC. Translation: CAVLTGFYGYTF.

About this clonotype itself: A far larger clone is off by one base, so a read error is likely. The chain has TRBV6-5 and TRBJ2-1; maybe TRBD2 (8 bases). V was pared by 0 bases and J by 10 bases, with 19 bases between. Germline CDR1 is MNHEY and CDR2 is SVGAGI. This CDR3 has 16 amino acids. CDR3 amino acids: CASSYSSGDSSYEQFF. CDR3 bases: TGTGCCAGCAGTTACTCTAGCGGGGACAGCTCCTACGAGCAGTTCTTC.

This clonotype is deemed medium-sized. This sequence joins TRBV19 and TRBJ2-7; 9 bases align to TRBD2. Trimming took 1 base from V and 6 from J; bases not matched to a gene: 10. The CDR3 loop spans 16 amino acids. Germline-derived CDR1 and CDR2 are LNHDA and SQIVND (reference sequence). As DNA, the CDR3 is TGTGCCAGTAGTATAGGGAGCCCAGCGGGAGGAGGCGAGCAGTACTTC. It yields the protein CASSIGSPAGGGEQYF.

This clonotype was observed many times. The chain combines TRBV9 with TRBJ2-1, with D hard to call. CDR3 size: 14 residues. The germline V and J ends were trimmed by 0 bases and 2 bases, with 6 bases remaining between them. The germline V gene encodes CDR1 SGDLS and CDR2 YYNGEE. The CDR3 nucleotides read TGTGCCAGCAGCGTAGAGGACGCCTACAATGAGCAGTTCTTC. Translated: CASSVEDAYNEQFF.

The sample holds a few counts of this clonotype. The rearrangement uses TRBV12-3 or TRBV12-4 and TRBJ2-1; D is unresolved. The V gene lost 2 bases and the J gene lost 6 bases, with 8 bases spanning the gap. The length of the CDR3 is 13 residues. The CDR3 coding sequence is TGTGCCAGCAGTTTATATCCGGGCAATGAGCAGTTCTTC. Amino acids: CASSLYPGNEQFF.

CDR3 loop: CASSLQSSGANVLTF. CDR3 DNA sequence: TGCGCCAGCAGTCTACAGAGCTCTGGGGCCAACGTCCTGACTTTC. The V and J genes are TRBV10-2 and TRBJ2-6, with D unresolved. The CDR3 runs to 15 residues. Between the trimmed V and J ends, which lost 5 bases and 0 bases, there was a span of 8 bases. Germline V gives CDR1 WSHSY, CDR2 SAAADI.

By sample fraction, this clonotype is medium-sized (0.01 to 0.1%). The chain carries TRBV20-1 and TRBJ1-5, with D possibly TRBD1 on 5 matching bases. This CDR3 is built from 16 residues. Germline V gene sequence: CDR1 DFQATT, CDR2 SNEGSKA (reference sequence). Trimming left V 0 bases short and J 2 bases short, with 14 bases between. In nucleotides, the CDR3 is TGCAGTGCTAGAGATCTGGCAGGGTCGGGCAATCAGCCCCAGCATTTT. Amino acids: CSARDLAGSGNQPQHF.

The chain has TRBV2 and TRBJ2-3; the match to TRBD2 covers 9 bases. CDR1 and CDR2 (germline): SNHLY, FYNNEI. CDR3 length: 14 residues. V lost 4 bases, J lost 4 bases, and 3 bases stayed unmatched. In DNA form, the CDR3 reads TGTGCCAGCAGTGGCGGGAGGGAAGCAGATACGCAGTATTTT. Protein: CASSGGREADTQYF.

In its sample, this clonotype ranks as medium-sized. The chain combines TRBV18 with TRBJ2-7, with D possibly matching TRBD1 (6 bases). Trimming took 0 bases from V and 6 from J, leaving 15 bases between them. The germline CDR1 and CDR2 sequences are KGHSH and LQKENI. The CDR3 has 15 residues. CDR3 region: CASSPPWTDPREQYF. CDR3 bases: TGTGCCAGCTCACCACCGTGGACAGATCCCCGCGAGCAGTACTTC.

This clonotype has a handful of counts. V is TRBV20-1 and J is TRBJ2-5, with D possibly TRBD1 on 5 matching bases. This CDR3 contains 13 residues. V was cut by 5 bases and J by 1 base, with 11 bases left in between. The germline CDR1 and CDR2 sequences are DFQATT and SNEGSKA (reference sequence). DNA for the CDR3: TGCAGTGCTCCCCAGGGTTTCCAAGAGACCCAGTACTTC. This gives the protein CSAPQGFQETQYF.

The chain couples TRBV15 to TRBJ1-2, with D maybe TRBD1 (5 bases). This CDR3 has 13 residues. Trimming stripped 5 bases from V and 4 bases from J, with 11 bases between. Looked up from germline, CDR1 is LNHNV and CDR2 is YYDKDF (reference sequence). In DNA, the CDR3 is TGTGCCACCAGCGGGGGACCGTCCTATGGCTACACCTTC. Translating it yields CATSGGPSYGYTF.

This clonotype counts as large (0.1 to 1%). The CDR3 loop reads CASSFLQGASGELFF. The CDR3, as DNA: TGTGCCAGCAGTTTTTTGCAGGGGGCTTCCGGGGAGCTGTTTTTT. The chain has TRBV28 and TRBJ2-2; 8 bases map to TRBD1. Per the germline V gene, CDR1 is MDHEN and CDR2 is SYDVKM. V dropped 3 bases and J dropped 6; count of bases not matched to a gene: 6. This CDR3 is built from 15 residues.

Only a few counts were recorded for this clonotype. The chain employs TRBV7-9 and TRBJ2-5, with 11 nucleotides matching TRBD2. This CDR3 region has 15 residues. Losses at the gene ends were 5 bases for V and 3 bases for J; bases not matched to a gene: 5. Germline V gene data show CDR1 as SEHNR and CDR2 as FQNEAQ (reference sequence). The CDR3 DNA is TGTGCCAGCAGCCGCTCGACTAGCGGGAAAGAGACCCAGTACTTC. As protein: CASSRSTSGKETQYF.

This clonotype is medium-sized in the sample. The gene calls are TRBV6-5 and TRBJ2-1; D not certain. V was clipped by 6 bases and J by 4 bases, with 10 bases between them. The length of the CDR3 is 13 residues. The V gene's germline CDR1 is MNHEY and CDR2 SVGAGI. In nucleotides, the CDR3 is TGTGCCAGCAGCTTCGGAGATTACAATGAGCAGTTCTTC. Protein sequence: CASSFGDYNEQFF.

The V gene is TRBV7-9, the J gene TRBJ2-1; D is possibly TRBD2 (5 bases). The CDR3 has 15 residues. The V gene lost 3 bases and the J gene lost 5 bases, with 14 bases spanning the gap. Germline assignment: CDR1 SEHNR and CDR2 FQNEAQ (reference sequence). The CDR3 DNA sequence: TGTGCCAGCAGCTTTCCGGGATTACCCAACAATGAGCAGTTCTTC. Translated: CASSFPGLPNNEQFF.

This chain uses TRBV20-1 with TRBJ1-5; maybe TRBD1 (6 bases). Germline CDR1 reads DFQATT; CDR2 reads SNEGSKA (reference sequence). V was trimmed by 0 bases and J by 6 bases, leaving 9 bases between them. CDR3 length equals 13 residues. The CDR3 nucleotides are TGCAGTGCTAGAGATGGGGGCGGTCAGCCCCAGCATTTT. This gives the protein CSARDGGGQPQHF.

This clonotype is medium-sized within its sample. The chain combines TRBV6-1 with TRBJ2-7, with D unresolved. The V and J ends lost 6 bases and 6 bases respectively, with 15 bases between them. Germline CDR1 and CDR2: MNHNS and SASEGT. The CDR3 extends over 13 amino acids. CDR3 DNA sequence: TGTGCCAGCAGCAAGCCGGTTCCGGGCGAGCAGTACTTC. Amino acid sequence: CASSKPVPGEQYF.

The chain uses TRBV12-3 or TRBV12-4 and TRBJ1-2; no firm D call. CDR3 size: 14 residues. V lost 5 bases to trimming and J lost 1 base, with 11 bases between them. The CDR3 here is CASSPVGDNYGYTF. CDR3 in DNA: TGTGCCAGCAGTCCCGTGGGAGATAACTATGGCTACACCTTC.

By share, this clonotype counts as medium-sized. The chain uses TRBV27 and TRBJ2-1; 11 bases line up with TRBD2. The CDR3 contains 15 residues. Per the germline V gene, CDR1 is MNHEY and CDR2 is SMNVEV (reference sequence). J gave up 2 bases and V 5 bases, and 2 bases lay outside the gene matches. This chain's CDR3 is CASSLSGRAYNEQFF. The DNA for the CDR3 is TGTGCCAGCAGTCTTAGCGGGAGGGCCTACAATGAGCAGTTCTTC.

In its sample, this clonotype ranks as medium-sized. This chain links TRBV6-1 with TRBJ2-7; possibly TRBD2 for D (5 bases). Trimming pared 6 bases from V and 5 bases from J, leaving 8 bases between. This CDR3 has 11 amino acids. Germline CDR1 MNHNS, CDR2 SASEGT. CDR3 nucleotide sequence: TGTGCCAGCAGATACGGGGACGAGCAGTACTTC. It translates to CASRYGDEQYF.

In its sample, this clonotype ranks as medium-sized. The chain uses TRBV6-1 and TRBJ2-5; 9 positions match TRBD1. Unmatched junction bases numbered 12, after V lost 5 bases and J lost 2 bases. This CDR3 is built from 17 residues. Germline CDR1 is MNHNS and CDR2 is SASEGT. CDR3 coding DNA: TGTGCCAGCAGTAACAGGGGGCAGGGAAGAGATCAAGAGACCCAGTACTTC. Its translation is CASSNRGQGRDQETQYF.